Each of the 8 T cell receptor beta chains below was sequenced from the same sample in a study of T cells after posttransplantation cyclophosphamide. Using immunoSEQ multiplex PCR, the repertoire was profiled, and TCRdb retains in-frame clones only, with some absent. This set yields tens of thousands of clones and no singletons; the top ten hold more than 2%. Sequencing used PBMCs. The receptors here all came from a man in his forties in good health, CMV-negative, and a related stem cell transplant donor.

The sample holds many counts of this clone. The chain's CDR3 is CASSLGGVIVTQYF. The CDR3 nucleotides read TGTGCCAGCTCTTTGGGGGGAGTCATTGTTACGCAGTATTTT. V usage is TRBV11-2 and J usage is TRBJ2-3; D might be TRBD2 (6 bases). The CDR3 runs 14 residues. The V gene lost 8 bases and the J gene lost 8 bases, with 20 bases spanning the gap. The germline V gene has CDR1 SGHAT and CDR2 FQNNGV.

This clone has ten or more counts. This chain links TRBV19 with TRBJ1-2; D gene unclear. V was cut by 1 base and J by 7 bases, with 10 bases left in between. Germline V gene data show CDR1 as LNHDA and CDR2 as SQIVND (reference sequence). The CDR3 runs 13 residues. CDR3: CASSIAIISGYTF. DNA for the CDR3: TGTGCCAGTAGTATAGCTATAATCTCTGGCTACACCTTC.

This clone was seen ten or more times. The CDR3 loop reads CASSEASGMGTEAFF. Here the CDR3 DNA reads TGTGCCAGCAGTGAAGCCTCCGGGATGGGGACTGAAGCTTTCTTT. The gene calls are TRBV6-1 and TRBJ1-1; no reliable D call. Between the trimmed V and J ends, which lost 0 bases and 5 bases, there was a span of 13 bases. CDR3 length: 15 residues. The germline V gene has CDR1 MNHNS and CDR2 SASEGT.

There are many counts of this clone. This sequence joins TRBV4-1 and TRBJ1-6; 10 bases are a match to TRBD1. CDR1 is MGHRA and CDR2 is YSYEKL in the germline V gene. Trimming cost V 8 bases and J 9 bases; bases outside gene matches: 10. The CDR3 contains 15 residues. CDR3 sequence reads: CASRRGDRGISPLHF. CDR3 in DNA: TGCGCCAGCCGCAGAGGGGACAGGGGAATTTCACCCCTCCACTTT.

This clone occurred many times. The chain has TRBV6-1 and TRBJ2-7, with TRBD1 identical over 10 bases. Germline V gives CDR1 MNHNS, CDR2 SASEGT. The CDR3 totals 13 residues. Trimming took 8 bases from V and 4 from J; bases not matched to a gene: 5. CDR3 DNA: TGTGCCAGCTCAAGGGGACAGGGGTACGAGCAGTACGTC. Its protein product is CASSRGQGYEQYV.

This rearrangement joins TRBV11-2 to TRBJ1-1, with 7 bases matching TRBD1. Looked up from germline, CDR1 is SGHAT and CDR2 is FQNNGV. J lost 3 bases, V lost 1 base, and 5 bases had no gene match. The CDR3 has 15 residues. CDR3 sequence reads: CASSLGGTDYTEAFF. CDR3 in DNA: TGTGCCAGCAGCTTAGGCGGGACAGATTACACTGAAGCTTTCTTT.

This clone was found many times. The chain combines TRBV6-6 with TRBJ2-2; the D gene is possibly TRBD1 (5 bases). This CDR3 comprises 13 residues. Per germline, CDR1 MNHNY and CDR2 SVGAGI (reference sequence). Trimming took off 2 bases at V and 5 bases at J, with 6 bases between the two ends. The CDR3 DNA is TGTGCCAGCAGTTACGACAGAACCGGGGAGCTGTTTTTT. Translating gives CASSYDRTGELFF.

This clone was seen many times. The V call is TRBV19, the J call TRBJ2-3; D is perhaps TRBD2 (5 bases). The CDR3 length is 15 residues. The germline CDR1 and CDR2 sequences are LNHDA and SQIVND (reference sequence). Trimming shortened V by 7 bases and J by 0 bases, and 14 bases separated the two germline ends. CDR3 residues: CASTSGLASTDTQYF. The CDR3, as DNA: TGTGCCAGTACCTCGGGTCTAGCTAGCACAGATACGCAGTATTTT. Full variable domain (missing parts from reference TRBV19 and TRBJ2-3): DGGITQSPKYLFRKEGQNVTLSCEQNLNHDAMYWYRQDPGQGLRLIYYSQIVNDFQKGDIAEGYSVSREKKESFPLTVTSAQKNPTAFYLCASTSGLASTDTQYFGPGTRLTVL.